This entry is about one T cell receptor (beta chain). Its antigen is still unknown. TCR beta cDNA was made from roughly 500 ng total RNA with a constant-region primer. Nested multiplex PCR, run for three rounds with slightly modified ARM-PCR, yielded TCR beta libraries. In the first two PCR rounds, TRBV1-TRBV30 forward primers were paired with a C-beta reverse primer, and each round lasted nine to ten cycles. TCRdb re-called the multiplex PCR reads with MiXCR, one entry per CDR3 protein. The table lists tens of thousands of distinct CDR3 sequences, roughly 74% of them singletons. This sample was taken from a study of tumor-infiltrating lymphocytes in primary liver carcinoma. General study findings and limits: The overlap of tumor-adjacent and tumor-blood pairs was smaller than that of tumor region pairs.

Taking about 17-32 mg of unsorted bulk tissue, the authors co-extracted RNA and DNA. Primary liver carcinoma in the patients was surgically resected. The CDR3 has 13 amino acids. The V gene lost 5 bases and the J gene lost 4 bases, with 12 bases spanning the gap. Sequenced material: liver tumor tissue from sampling region 4. Described subset: tumor region T4, right-lateral pole. The origin of this receptor is a man in his forties or fifties with primary liver carcinoma and hepatitis B virus infection. This rearrangement joins TRBV12-3 or TRBV12-4 to TRBJ2-7; D is possibly TRBD1 (6 bases). The CDR3 DNA follows: TGTGCCAGCAGTCTCACAGGGTATTACGAGCAGTACTTC. Protein: CASSLTGYYEQYF.